This T cell receptor (beta chain) originates from a study of T cells in Graves' hyperthyroidism and ophthalmopathy. Study observations and caveats: Most clonotypes expanded in thyroid above 0.001 were likewise present in blood. It was a median around 6 months before onset that the model predicted ophthalmopathy.

The study enrolled patients aged 18 to 65 with newly diagnosed hyperthyroidism of under 2 months' duration. V was trimmed by 4 bases and J by 1 base, leaving 7 bases between them. Germline lookup yields CDR1 SQVTM and CDR2 ANQGSEA. This CDR3 region has 12 residues. A note on this clonotype: The antigen is not known. A much larger clone differs by one base, so this may be a read error.

RNA transcripts were the template for amplifying TCR beta CDR3 regions. HTBI primers were used for first-round RT-PCR of the TCR CDR3. One entry per CDR3 protein results from TCRdb running MiXCR on the multiplex PCR reads. The table has a few hundred thousand distinct CDR3 sequences, roughly 14% seen once. V gene TRBV29-1 combines with J gene TRBJ1-1, with a tentative D call TRBD1 (5 bases). The receptor was isolated from a woman aged 30 to 39 with Graves' hyperthyroidism. Sequencing used blood. The CDR3 DNA reads as TGCAGCGTTGGCAGGGAGAACACTGAAGCTTTCTTT. Its protein is CSVGRENTEAFF.